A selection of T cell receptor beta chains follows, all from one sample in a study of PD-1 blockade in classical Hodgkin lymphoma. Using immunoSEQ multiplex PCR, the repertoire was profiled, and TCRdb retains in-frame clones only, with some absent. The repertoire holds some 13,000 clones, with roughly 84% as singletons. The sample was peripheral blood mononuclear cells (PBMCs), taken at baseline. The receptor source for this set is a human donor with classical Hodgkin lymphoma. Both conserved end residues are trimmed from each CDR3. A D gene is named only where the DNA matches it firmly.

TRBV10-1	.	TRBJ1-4	ASPVGGGTNEKLF
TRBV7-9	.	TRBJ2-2	ASSAGPNTGELF
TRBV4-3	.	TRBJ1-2	ASSRKDTFGYT
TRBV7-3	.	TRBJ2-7	ASSRGRVYEQY
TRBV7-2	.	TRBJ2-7	ASSLAGRTYEQY
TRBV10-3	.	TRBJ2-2	AISVQGSNTGELF
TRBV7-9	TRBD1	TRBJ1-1	ASSGNRGSNTEAF
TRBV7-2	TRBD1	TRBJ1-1	ASSFQGGGTEAF
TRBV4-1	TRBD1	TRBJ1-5	ASSQGRGGKNSNQPQH
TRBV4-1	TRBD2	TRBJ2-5	ASSQGTSGMQETQY
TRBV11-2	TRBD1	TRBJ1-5	ASSPYDRGSNQPQH
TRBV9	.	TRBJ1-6	ASSLEGLGPNSPLH
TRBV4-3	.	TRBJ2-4	ASSQANIQY
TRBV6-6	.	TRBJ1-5	ASSYVRAPDQPQH
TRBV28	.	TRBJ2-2	ASSFFRTGDRGTGELF
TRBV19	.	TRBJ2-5	ASSTGQRAGETQY
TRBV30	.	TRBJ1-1	AWREEWTEAF
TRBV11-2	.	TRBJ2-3	ASSLGPWASTDTQY
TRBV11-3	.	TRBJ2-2	ASSPRRWTGELF
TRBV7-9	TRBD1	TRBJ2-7	ASSDRVSYEQY
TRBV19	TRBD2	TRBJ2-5	ASSIGLAGGPRETQY
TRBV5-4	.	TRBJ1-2	ASSLGAVNYGYT
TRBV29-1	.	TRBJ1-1	SVSVGGSNTEAF
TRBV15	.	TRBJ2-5	ATSRELAHWGETQY
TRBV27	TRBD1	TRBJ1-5	ASRVQGARNQPQH
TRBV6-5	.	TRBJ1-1	ASSTSPRQTTEAF
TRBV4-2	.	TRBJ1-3	ASSQDTGSGNTIY
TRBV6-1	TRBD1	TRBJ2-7	ASTGTGLSEQY
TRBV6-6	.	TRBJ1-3	ATTGTAGNTIY
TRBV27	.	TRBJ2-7	ASSNRDSTTYEQY
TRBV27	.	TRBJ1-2	ASSRRGAASNYGYT
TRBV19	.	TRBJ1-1	ASSILGNTEAF
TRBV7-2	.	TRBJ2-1	ASSLAGTEQF
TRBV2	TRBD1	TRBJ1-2	ASSAGQGAYGYT
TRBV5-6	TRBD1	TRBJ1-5	ASSSIQGASNQPQH
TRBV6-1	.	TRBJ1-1	ASSEQANTEAF
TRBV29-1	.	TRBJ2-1	SVEDRGEQF
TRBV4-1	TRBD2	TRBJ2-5	ASSQDPSGSGETQY
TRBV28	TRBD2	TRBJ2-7	ASSLAGLAGSYEQY